Detailed here is one T cell receptor beta chain. In its sample, this clone was seen once. Its antigen is currently not known. Base qualities were left out, and no much larger clone turns up one base away. The sample originates from a study of T cell responses to AZD1222 COVID-19 vaccine (dated by TCRdb to about 2021). Context from the whole study: AZD1222 recipients with second doses at about 4 weeks or about 12 weeks were pooled, because spike-specific TCR depth and breadth did not differ between schedules. A total of just over 230 trial participants underwent TCR sequencing, of whom about 200 had received two doses of AZD1222 and around 26 had received two doses of the MenACWY control vaccine. Trial participants were enrolled by age into 18-55, 56-69 and 70-plus year subgroups, with 148, 28 and 57 TCR-sequenced participants respectively.

Broad study findings and their caveats: Because no samples from the day 14 peak response were available, repertoires could be characterized only after the peak T cell response. A significant rise in spike-specific TCR breadth and depth was observed after two AZD1222 doses relative to day 0 and relative to MenACWY recipients. Participants were mostly white British and included more females than males, and it was suggested by the authors that clonal diversity may have been underestimated. Conclusions about previously exposed vaccinees were limited because only six AZD1222 recipients were SARS-CoV-2 seropositive at baseline. The 56-69-year group was small, and its depth increase did not reach significance, likely because of low power. The vaccine-associated CD4 TCRs covered the entire spike protein, and the dominant responses fell in regions 160-218 and 743-854. Nearly half of unique spike-specific TCRs reportedly recognized epitopes outside regions mutated in the B.1.351 and B.1.1.7 variants.

The CDR3 sequence holds 13 residues, the cysteine and phenylalanine included. Of the read, only the CDR3 DNA is kept; its 39 bases are in frame from base 1. Per the germline V gene (reference sequence), SEHNR is the CDR1 and FQNEAQ is the CDR2. V is cut by 5 bases and J by 5 bases, and the space between the germline ends is 10 bases. Read against the paper, the sample's time point label means: baseline before first vaccination. Vaccinee samples were obtained from the UK trials COV001 and COV002, which included a single-blind randomized controlled phase 2/3 trial of AZD1222 (ChAdOx1 nCoV-19) in healthy adults. Trial participant PBMC samples were collected at day 0 and day 28 after the second dose for TCRbeta chain sequencing. The CDR3 regions of human TCRbeta chains were analyzed by immunosequencing. In the original analysis: Repertoire TCRs were matched against a reference library of SARS-CoV-2-specific TCRs generated with the MIRA antigen-specificity platform. Breadth was defined as the fraction of unique TCRs that were SARS-CoV-2-associated. Depth was defined as the fraction of total T cells that were SARS-CoV-2-associated. Each spike-specific TCR was assigned to its reactive spike region and to a CD4 or CD8 class using the MIRA data. Log10-transformed breadth and depth values were compared by one-way ANOVA with Sidak's multiple comparisons tests. TCRdb holds this immuneACCESS table with in-frame rearrangements only. Some clones are missing; in checked studies, unresolved V genes explain under half, and the rest has no known cause. The V and J calls and clone size are taken from that table; D and trimming were inferred from the DNA. A total of 85,000 to 100,000 clones appear in this sample, just over 90% of them only once. The ten top clones hold roughly 13% of the sample.

The sample consisted of peripheral blood, taken on day 0 of AZD1222 vaccination. The rearranged segments are TRBV7-9 and TRBJ1-5, with TRBD1 perhaps the D gene, on 5 matching bases. The receptor comes from an adult in good health. The nucleotide sequence reads TGTGCCAGCAGCCAGGGAGGGGATCAGCCCCAGCATTTT. Translated, this gives CASSQGGDQPQHF.